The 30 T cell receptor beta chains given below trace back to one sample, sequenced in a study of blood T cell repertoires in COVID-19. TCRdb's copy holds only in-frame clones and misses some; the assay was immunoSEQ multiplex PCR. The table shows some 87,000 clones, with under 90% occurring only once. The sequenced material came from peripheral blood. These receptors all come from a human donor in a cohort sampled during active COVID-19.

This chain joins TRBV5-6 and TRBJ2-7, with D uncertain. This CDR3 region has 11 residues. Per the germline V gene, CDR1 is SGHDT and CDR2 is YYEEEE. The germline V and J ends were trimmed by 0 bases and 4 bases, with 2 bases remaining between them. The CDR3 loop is CASSLAYEQYF. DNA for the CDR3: TGTGCCAGCAGCTTGGCGTACGAGCAGTACTTC.

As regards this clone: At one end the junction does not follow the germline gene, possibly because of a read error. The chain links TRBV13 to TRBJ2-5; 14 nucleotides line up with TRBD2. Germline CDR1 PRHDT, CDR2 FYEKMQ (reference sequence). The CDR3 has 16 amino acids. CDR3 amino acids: CASSLGGLAGVRTQYF. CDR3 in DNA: TGTGCCAGCAGTTTAGGGGGACTAGCGGGAGTTAGGACCCAGTACTTC.

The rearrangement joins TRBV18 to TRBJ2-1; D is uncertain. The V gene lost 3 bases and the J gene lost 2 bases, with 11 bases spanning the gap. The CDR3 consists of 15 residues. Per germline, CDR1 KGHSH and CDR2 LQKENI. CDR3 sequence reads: CASSPRVGTYNEQFF. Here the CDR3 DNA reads TGTGCCAGCTCACCCCGTGTGGGCACCTACAATGAGCAGTTCTTC.

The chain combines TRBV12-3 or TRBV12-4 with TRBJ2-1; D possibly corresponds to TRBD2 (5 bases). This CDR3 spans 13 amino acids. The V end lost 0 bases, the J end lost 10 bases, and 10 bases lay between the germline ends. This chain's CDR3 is CASSLAVTGEQFF. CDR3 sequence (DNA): TGTGCCAGCAGTTTAGCCGTCACGGGGGAGCAGTTCTTC.

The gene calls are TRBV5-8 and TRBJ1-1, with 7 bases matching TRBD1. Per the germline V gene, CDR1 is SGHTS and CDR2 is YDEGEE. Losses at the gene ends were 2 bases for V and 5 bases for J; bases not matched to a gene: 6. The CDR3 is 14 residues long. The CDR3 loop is CASSFRGSGTEAFF. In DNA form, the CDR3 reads TGTGCCAGCAGCTTCAGGGGGTCAGGGACTGAAGCTTTCTTT.

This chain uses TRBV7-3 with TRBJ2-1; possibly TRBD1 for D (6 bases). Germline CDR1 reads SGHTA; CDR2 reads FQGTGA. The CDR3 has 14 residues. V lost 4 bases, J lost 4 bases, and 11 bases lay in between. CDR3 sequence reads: CASSYGQKYNEQFF. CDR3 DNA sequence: TGTGCCAGCAGCTACGGACAGAAATACAATGAGCAGTTCTTC.

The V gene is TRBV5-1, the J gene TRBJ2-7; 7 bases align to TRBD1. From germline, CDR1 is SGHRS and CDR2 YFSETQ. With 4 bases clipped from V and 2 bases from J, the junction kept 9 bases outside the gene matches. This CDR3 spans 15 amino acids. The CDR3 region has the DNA TGCGCCAGCAGCCATACAGGGGACGTAACCTACGAGCAGTACTTC. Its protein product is CASSHTGDVTYEQYF.

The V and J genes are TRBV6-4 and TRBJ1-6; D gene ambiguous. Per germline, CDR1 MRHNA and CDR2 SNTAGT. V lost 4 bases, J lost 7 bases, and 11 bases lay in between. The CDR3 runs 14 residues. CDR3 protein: CASSVSGGNSPLHF. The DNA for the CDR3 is TGTGCCAGCAGTGTGTCGGGAGGGAATTCACCCCTCCACTTT.

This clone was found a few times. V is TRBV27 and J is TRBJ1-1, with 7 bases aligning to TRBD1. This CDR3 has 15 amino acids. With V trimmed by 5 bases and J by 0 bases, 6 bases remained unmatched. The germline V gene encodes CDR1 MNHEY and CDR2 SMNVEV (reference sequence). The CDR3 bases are TGTGCCAGCAGTACCGGGACAGCGGTGAACACTGAAGCTTTCTTT. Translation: CASSTGTAVNTEAFF.

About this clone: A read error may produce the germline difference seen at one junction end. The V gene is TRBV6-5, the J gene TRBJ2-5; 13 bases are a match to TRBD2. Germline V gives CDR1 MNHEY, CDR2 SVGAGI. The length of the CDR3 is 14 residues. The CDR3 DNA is TGTGCCAGCAGCTCATCCGGGACTAGCGGGGCCTGGGACTTC. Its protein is CASSSSGTSGAWDF.

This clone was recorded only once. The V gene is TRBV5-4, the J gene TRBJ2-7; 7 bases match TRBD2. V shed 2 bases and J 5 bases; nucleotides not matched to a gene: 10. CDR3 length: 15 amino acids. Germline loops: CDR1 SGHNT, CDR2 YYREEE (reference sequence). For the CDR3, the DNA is TGTGCCAGCAGCTTAATGCTGGGAGGGCCCCACGAGCAGTACTTC. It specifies CASSLMLGGPHEQYF. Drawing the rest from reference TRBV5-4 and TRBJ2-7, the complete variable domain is ETGVTQSPTHLIKTRGQQVTLRCSSQSGHNTVSWYQQALGQGPQFIFQYYREEENGRGNFPPRFSGLQFPNYSSELNVNALELDDSALYLCASSLMLGGPHEQYFGPGTRLTVT.

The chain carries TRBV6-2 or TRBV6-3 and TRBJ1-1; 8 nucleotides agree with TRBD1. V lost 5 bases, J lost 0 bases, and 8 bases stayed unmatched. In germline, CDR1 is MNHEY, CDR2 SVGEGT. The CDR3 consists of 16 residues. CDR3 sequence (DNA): TGTGCCAGCAGTCCCGGGACCAGGGGGCTGAACACTGAAGCTTTCTTT. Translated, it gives CASSPGTRGLNTEAFF.

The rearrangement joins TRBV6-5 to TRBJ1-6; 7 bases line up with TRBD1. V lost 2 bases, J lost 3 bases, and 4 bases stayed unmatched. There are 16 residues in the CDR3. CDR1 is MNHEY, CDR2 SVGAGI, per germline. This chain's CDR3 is CASSYGDRFYNSPLHF. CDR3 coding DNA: TGTGCCAGCAGTTACGGGGACAGATTCTATAATTCACCCCTCCACTTT.

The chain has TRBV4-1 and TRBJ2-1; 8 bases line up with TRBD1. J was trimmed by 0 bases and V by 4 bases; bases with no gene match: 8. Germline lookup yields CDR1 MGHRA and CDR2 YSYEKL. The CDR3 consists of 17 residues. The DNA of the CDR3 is TGCGCCAGCAGCCCCGGACAGGGCGAAAGCTCCTACAATGAGCAGTTCTTC. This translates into CASSPGQGESSYNEQFF.

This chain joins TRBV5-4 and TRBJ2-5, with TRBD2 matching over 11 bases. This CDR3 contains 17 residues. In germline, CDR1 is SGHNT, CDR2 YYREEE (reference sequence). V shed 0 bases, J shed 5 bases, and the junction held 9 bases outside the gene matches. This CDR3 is CASSLGLSTSGVETQYF. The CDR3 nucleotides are TGTGCCAGCAGCTTGGGTCTATCGACTAGCGGGGTGGAGACCCAGTACTTC.

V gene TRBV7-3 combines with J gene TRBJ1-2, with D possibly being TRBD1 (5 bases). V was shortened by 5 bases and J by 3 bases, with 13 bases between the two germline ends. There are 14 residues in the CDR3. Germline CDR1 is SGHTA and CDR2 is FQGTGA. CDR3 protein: CASSTQGEDYGYTF. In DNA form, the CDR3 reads TGTGCCAGCAGCACCCAGGGTGAGGACTATGGCTACACCTTC.

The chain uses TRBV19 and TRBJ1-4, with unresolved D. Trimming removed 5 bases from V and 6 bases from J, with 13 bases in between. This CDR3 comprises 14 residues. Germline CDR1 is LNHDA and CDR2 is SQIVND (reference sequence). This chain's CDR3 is CASSSYDSDEKLFF. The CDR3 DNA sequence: TGTGCCAGTAGTTCTTATGATTCGGATGAAAAACTGTTTTTT.

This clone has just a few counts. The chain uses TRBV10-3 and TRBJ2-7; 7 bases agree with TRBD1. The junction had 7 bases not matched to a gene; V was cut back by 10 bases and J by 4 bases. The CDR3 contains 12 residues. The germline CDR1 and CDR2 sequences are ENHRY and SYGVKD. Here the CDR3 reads CATGQVGYEQYF. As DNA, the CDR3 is TGTGCCACCGGACAGGTGGGGTACGAGCAGTACTTC.

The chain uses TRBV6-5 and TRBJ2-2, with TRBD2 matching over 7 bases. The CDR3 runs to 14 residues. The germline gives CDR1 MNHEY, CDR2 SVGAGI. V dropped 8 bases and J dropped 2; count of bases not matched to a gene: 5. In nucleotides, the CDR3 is TGTGCCAGCGGGGGACTACCTAACACCGGGGAGCTGTTTTTT. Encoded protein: CASGGLPNTGELFF.

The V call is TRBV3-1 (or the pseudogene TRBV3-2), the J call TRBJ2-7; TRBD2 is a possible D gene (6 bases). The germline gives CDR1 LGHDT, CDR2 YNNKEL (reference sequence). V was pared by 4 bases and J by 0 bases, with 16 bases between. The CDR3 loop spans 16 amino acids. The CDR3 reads CASSLGLPISSYEQYF. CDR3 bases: TGTGCCAGCAGCCTCGGACTACCGATCTCCTCCTACGAGCAGTACTTC.

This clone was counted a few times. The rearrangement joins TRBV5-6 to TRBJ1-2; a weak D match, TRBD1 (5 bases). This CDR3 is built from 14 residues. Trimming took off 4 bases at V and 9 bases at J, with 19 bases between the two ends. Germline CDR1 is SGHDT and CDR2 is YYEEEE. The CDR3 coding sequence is TGTGCCAGCAGCCCCATCGGGGCGGAGGGGAGCTACACCTTC. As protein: CASSPIGAEGSYTF. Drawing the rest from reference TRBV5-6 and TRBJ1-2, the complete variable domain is DAGVTQSPTHLIKTRGQQVTLRCSPKSGHDTVSWYQQALGQGPQFIFQYYEEEERQRGNFPDRFSGHQFPNYSSELNVNALLLGDSALYLCASSPIGAEGSYTFGSGTRLTVV.

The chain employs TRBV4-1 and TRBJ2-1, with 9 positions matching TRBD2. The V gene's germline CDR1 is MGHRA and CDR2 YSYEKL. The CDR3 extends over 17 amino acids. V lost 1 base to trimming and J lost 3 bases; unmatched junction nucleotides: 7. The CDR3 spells CASSQVFSGSDYNEQFF. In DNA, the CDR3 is TGCGCCAGCAGCCAAGTTTTTAGCGGGAGCGACTACAATGAGCAGTTCTTC.

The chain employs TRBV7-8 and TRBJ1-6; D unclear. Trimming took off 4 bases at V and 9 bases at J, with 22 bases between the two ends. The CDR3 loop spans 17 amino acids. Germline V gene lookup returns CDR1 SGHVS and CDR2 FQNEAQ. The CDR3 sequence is CASSSAAPGLPGSPLHF. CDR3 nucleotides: TGTGCCAGCAGCTCAGCGGCCCCTGGGTTGCCAGGTTCACCCCTCCACTTT.

Here the CDR3 DNA reads TGTGCCAGCAGTCTAACAGGGATTTCTGGAAACACCATATATTTT. Protein sequence: CASSLTGISGNTIYF. The gene calls are TRBV5-5 and TRBJ1-3; TRBD1 is a possible D gene (6 bases). V was cut by 5 bases and J by 1 base, with 13 bases left in between. The CDR3 is 15 amino acids. Germline V gene sequence: CDR1 SGHKS, CDR2 YYEKEE (reference sequence).

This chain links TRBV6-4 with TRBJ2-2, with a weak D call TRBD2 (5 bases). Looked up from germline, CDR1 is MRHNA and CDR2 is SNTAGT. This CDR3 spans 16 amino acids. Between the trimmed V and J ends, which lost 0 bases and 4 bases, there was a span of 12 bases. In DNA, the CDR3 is TGTGCCAGCAGTGACTCTGCAGGCGCGGGCACCGGGGAGCTGTTTTTT. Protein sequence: CASSDSAGAGTGELFF.

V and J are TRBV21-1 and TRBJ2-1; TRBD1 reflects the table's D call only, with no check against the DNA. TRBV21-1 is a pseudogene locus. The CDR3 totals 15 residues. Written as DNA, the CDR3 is TGTGCCAGCAGCAAAGGGTTGGGCAGCTACAATGAGCAGTTCTTC. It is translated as CASSKGLGSYNEQFF.

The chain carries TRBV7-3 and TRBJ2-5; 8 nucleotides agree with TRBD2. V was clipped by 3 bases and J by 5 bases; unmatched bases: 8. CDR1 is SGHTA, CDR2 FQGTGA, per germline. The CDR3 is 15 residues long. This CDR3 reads CASSFSGVEGETQYF. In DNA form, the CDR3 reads TGTGCCAGCAGCTTTAGCGGGGTCGAGGGGGAGACCCAGTACTTC.

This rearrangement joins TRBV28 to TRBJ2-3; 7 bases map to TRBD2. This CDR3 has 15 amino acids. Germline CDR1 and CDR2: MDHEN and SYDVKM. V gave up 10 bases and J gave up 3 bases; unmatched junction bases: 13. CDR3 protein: CAIATKRDRTDTQYF. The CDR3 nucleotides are TGTGCCATCGCAACAAAGCGGGATAGGACAGATACGCAGTATTTT.

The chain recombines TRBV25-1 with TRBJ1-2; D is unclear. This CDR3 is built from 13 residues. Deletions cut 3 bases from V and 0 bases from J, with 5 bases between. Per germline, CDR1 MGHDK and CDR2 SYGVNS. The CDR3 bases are TGTGCCAGCAGTGACAGTCCTAACTATGGCTACACCTTC. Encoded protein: CASSDSPNYGYTF.

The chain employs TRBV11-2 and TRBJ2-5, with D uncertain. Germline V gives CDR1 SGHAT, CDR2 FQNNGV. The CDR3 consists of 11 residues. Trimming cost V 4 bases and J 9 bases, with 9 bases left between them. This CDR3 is CASSSHASQYF. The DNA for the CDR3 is TGTGCCAGCAGCTCCCATGCGTCCCAGTACTTC.